This T cell receptor beta chain is drawn from a study of shared clonotypes between healthy human individuals. TCRdb's copy holds only in-frame clones and misses some; the assay was immunoSEQ multiplex PCR. The repertoire includes about 2,500,000 clones, roughly nine tenths of them detected once, and about 0.13% sits in the top ten. Study results and caveats: Clonotype sharing among donors was thought likely to change with sequencing depth. Naive subsets generally exceeded memory subsets in estimated richness. Shared across several donors were about 4.8% of the naive CD4 clonotypes.

With regard to this clone: Antigen unknown.

Trimming pared 0 bases from V and 4 bases from J, leaving 9 bases between. CDR1 is SGHDN and CDR2 is FVKESK in the germline V gene. The CDR3 extends over 14 amino acids. Naive CD4+ cells were CD45RA-selected; the remaining cells were memory. This clonotype originated in a man younger than 35 in good health. V and J are TRBV14 and TRBJ2-5; perhaps TRBD1 as D (5 bases). The sequencing sample was made of naive CD4+ T cells sorted from blood. Subset reported: CD45RA+ positively selected. CDR3 DNA sequence: TGTGCCAGCAGCCAAGACAGGGTCAGAGAGACCCAGTACTTC. As protein: CASSQDRVRETQYF. Full variable domain (outside the CDR3, taken from reference TRBV14 and TRBJ2-5): EAGVTQFPSHSVIEKGQTVTLRCDPISGHDNLYWYRRVMGKEIKFLLHFVKESKQDESGMPNNRFLAERTGGTYSTLKVQPAELEDSGVYFCASSQDRVRETQYFGPGTRLLVL.